This T cell receptor (beta chain) was obtained from a study of blood T cell repertoires in COVID-19. Looking at the study overall: Italy, Spain and the United States were the sources of the convalescent and acute COVID-19 samples. Sources were T cells, B-cell-depleted T cells, or PBMCs; the material itself was cDNA or gDNA.

In the study's own analysis: The authors estimated nucleated cell counts from reference gene primer amplification. The repertoire was sequenced with immunoSEQ multiplex PCR; TCRdb's copy has only in-frame clones and lacks some. Clone size and the V and J calls come from that table; the DNA yielded D and trimming. Of 180,000 or so clones detected, about 80% appear once; the ten largest clones hold over 7.5%. The CDR3 has 15 residues. V shed 0 bases and J shed 0 bases, with 9 bases lying between them. Germline V lookup: CDR1 MNHEY, CDR2 SVGEGT. Sequenced sample: peripheral blood. The chain joins TRBV6-2 or TRBV6-3 to TRBJ2-7; D uncertain. The TCR comes from a woman between 65 and 79 years old with acute or convalescent COVID-19. The CDR3 coding sequence is TGTGCCAGCAGTTACTCATGGAGAATCTCCTACGAGCAGTACTTC. Protein product: CASSYSWRISYEQYF.